The following is a T cell receptor beta chain sequence with its context. Its antigen is unidentified. This entry is derived from a study of OX40 agonist ivuxolimab in advanced cancers. For the study at large: Ivuxolimab, an agonistic anti-OX40 (CD134) antibody, was given to patients. Study outcomes and limitations: Some patients who did not respond also had low normalized T-cell clonal expansion.

Data came from immunoSEQ multiplex PCR; TCRdb stores just in-frame clones and leaves some out. The sample yields tens of thousands of clones, over 80% seen once. Germline V lookup: CDR1 SQVTM, CDR2 ANQGSEA. J was trimmed by 2 bases and V by 3 bases; bases with no gene match: 0. This CDR3 region has 12 residues. The sequenced sample was CD4+ or CD8+ T cells sorted from blood, obtained in a trial of the OX40 agonist ivuxolimab. The TCR comes from an adult with an advanced solid tumor such as melanoma, head and neck, liver or kidney cancer. The genes are TRBV29-1 and TRBJ2-7, with 8 bases that match TRBD1. DNA of the CDR3: TGCAGCGTTGAGGGACAGGCCTACGAGCAGTACTTC. Amino acids: CSVEGQAYEQYF.